This TCR beta chain was captured in a study of T cell changes during pregnancy in multiple sclerosis. Produced via immunoSEQ multiplex PCR; TCRdb's table is partial and in-frame only. This sample has some 56,000 clones, with about nine tenths found just once. There are 13 residues in the CDR3. With 6 bases removed from V and 3 bases from J, the gap between germline ends came to 9 bases. Germline CDR1 and CDR2: LGHNT and FRNRAP. The sample in question was CD4+ T cells from peripheral blood mononuclear cells, obtained after pregnancy. The J gene is TRBJ2-1, the V gene TRBV12-5, with no clear D. The clonotype was recovered from a female donor with multiple sclerosis, enrolled in a pregnancy study. In nucleotides, the CDR3 is TGTGCTAGTGGGCACGCGAGCTACAATGAGCAGTTCTTC. Translated, it gives CASGHASYNEQFF.